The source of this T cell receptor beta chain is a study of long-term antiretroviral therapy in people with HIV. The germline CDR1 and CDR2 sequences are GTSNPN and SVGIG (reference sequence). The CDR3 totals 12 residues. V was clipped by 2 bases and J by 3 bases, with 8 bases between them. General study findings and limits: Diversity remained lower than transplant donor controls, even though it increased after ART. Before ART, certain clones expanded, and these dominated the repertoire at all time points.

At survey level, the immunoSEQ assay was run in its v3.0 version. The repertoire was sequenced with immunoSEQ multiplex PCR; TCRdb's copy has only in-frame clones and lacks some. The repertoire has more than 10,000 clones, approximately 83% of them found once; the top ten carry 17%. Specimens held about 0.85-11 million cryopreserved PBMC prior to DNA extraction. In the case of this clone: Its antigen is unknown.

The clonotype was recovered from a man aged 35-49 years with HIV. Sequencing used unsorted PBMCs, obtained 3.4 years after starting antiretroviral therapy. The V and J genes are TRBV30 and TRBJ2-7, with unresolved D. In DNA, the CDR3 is TGTGCCTGGAGTAAAAGGAGCTACGAGCAGTACTTC. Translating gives CAWSKRSYEQYF.